One sample yielded the 16 T cell receptor beta chains listed below, sequenced in a study of blood T cells in healthy people across ages. Combining a sample-barcoded 5' primer with a J-beta primer mix, a second PCR ran for 7 to 11 cycles. TCRdb passed the 5' RACE reads through MiXCR, listing each CDR3 protein once. The repertoire holds a few hundred thousand distinct CDR3 sequences, with approximately 47% as singletons. Source material: blood. Receptor source: a man between 60 and 75 years old in good health.

The V gene is TRBV29-1, the J gene TRBJ2-7; 7 nucleotides agree with TRBD2. TRBJ2-5 matches the DNA end more closely, so the J call is doubtful. The germline gives CDR1 SQVTM, CDR2 ANQGSEA. This CDR3 spans 13 amino acids. As DNA, the CDR3 is TGCAGCTATTCAAGGACTAGTTTAGAGACCCAGTACTTC. Residues: CSYSRTSLETQYF.

A note on this clonotype: The germline gene is not matched at one end of the junction; a read error may be the cause. The genes are TRBV11-2 and TRBJ1-1; D is ambiguous. The CDR3 runs to 13 residues. From germline, CDR1 is SGHAT and CDR2 FQNNGV. CDR3 protein: CAGSLSRATEAFF. The CDR3, as DNA: TGTGCCGGCAGCCTATCTAGGGCCACTGAAGCTTTCTTT.

The chain employs TRBV5-5 and TRBJ2-7; D unresolved. The end of the DNA fits TRBJ2-5 better, so the J call may be wrong. From germline, CDR1 is SGHKS and CDR2 YYEKEE (reference sequence). CDR3 length equals 13 residues. CDR3 protein: CASSVTSQETQYF. The CDR3, as DNA: TGTGCCAGCAGCGTCACATCACAAGAGACCCAGTACTTC.

This rearrangement joins TRBV21-1 to TRBJ2-3; TRBD2 is the table's D call and was not checked against the DNA. TRBV21-1 constitutes a pseudogene. The CDR3 length is 15 residues. The CDR3 reads CASPRTGEGSDTQYF. As DNA, the CDR3 is TGTGCCAGTCCGCGGACCGGAGAGGGATCCGATACGCAGTATTTT.

V gene TRBV7-2 combines with J gene TRBJ2-7; possibly TRBD1 for D (6 bases). Germline CDR1 reads SGHTA; CDR2 reads FQGNSA. V shed 4 bases and J shed 0 bases, with 13 bases lying between them. This CDR3 is 15 amino acids long. CDR3 nucleotides: TGTGCCAGCAGCTCGACTCGACAGGACTCCTACGAGCAGTACTTC. Protein sequence: CASSSTRQDSYEQYF.

The rearrangement joins TRBV29-1 to TRBJ2-5, with D uncertain. With 1 base removed from V and 0 bases from J, the gap between germline ends came to 6 bases. Germline CDR1 SQVTM, CDR2 ANQGSEA. The CDR3 has 13 amino acids. The CDR3 sequence is CSVEGQDQETQYF. For the CDR3, the DNA is TGCAGCGTTGAAGGACAAGACCAAGAGACCCAGTACTTC.

This chain uses TRBV9 with TRBJ1-1; D possibly corresponds to TRBD1 (5 bases). CDR1 is SGDLS and CDR2 is YYNGEE in the germline V gene. Deletions cut 0 bases from V and 4 bases from J, with 13 bases between. This CDR3 has 15 amino acids. The CDR3 here is CASSVELAGGTEAFF. Written as DNA, the CDR3 is TGTGCCAGCAGCGTAGAACTCGCTGGGGGCACTGAAGCTTTCTTT.

Only a few counts were recorded for this clonotype. V is TRBV20-1 and J is TRBJ2-1; D is uncertain. V gave up 0 bases and J gave up 0 bases, with 21 bases separating them. Germline V gives CDR1 DFQATT, CDR2 SNEGSKA (reference sequence). This CDR3 contains 19 residues. CDR3 sequence reads: CSARDLFRRPEGSYNEQFF. CDR3 DNA sequence: TGCAGTGCTAGAGATCTCTTTCGGCGTCCCGAAGGCTCCTACAATGAGCAGTTCTTC.

This clonotype appeared a single time. The chain recombines TRBV4-2 with TRBJ1-2, with TRBD1 identical over 7 bases. The CDR3 loop spans 16 amino acids. V shed 1 base and J 0 bases; nucleotides not matched to a gene: 5. CDR1 is LGHNA, CDR2 YNFKEQ, per germline. The CDR3 here is CASSQAPQGANYGYTF. The CDR3 DNA reads TGTGCCAGCAGCCAAGCGCCCCAGGGGGCTAACTATGGCTACACCTTC.

The rearrangement links TRBV15 to TRBJ2-5; 9 bases are shared with TRBD2. This CDR3 has 15 amino acids. Germline loops: CDR1 LNHNV, CDR2 YYDKDF (reference sequence). Trimming cost V 5 bases and J 11 bases; bases outside gene matches: 15. In DNA form, the CDR3 reads TGTGCCACCAGCCTTCCGCGCGGGAGGGGCAATGAGCAGTACTTC. It is translated as CATSLPRGRGNEQYF.

With regard to this clonotype: Being one base from a much bigger clone, this may be a read error. V and J are TRBV18 and TRBJ2-5; 8 positions agree with TRBD1. The germline V gene encodes CDR1 KGHSH and CDR2 LQKENI. Germline trimming cut 5 bases from V and 13 bases from J; bases unmatched to any gene: 9. The CDR3 sequence is 12 residues long. The CDR3 DNA follows: TGTGCCAGCTCATCGGACAGGGTCGGGGGGTACTTC. Protein product: CASSSDRVGGYF.

The chain employs TRBV11-1 and TRBJ2-5; 8 bases are shared with TRBD1. The CDR3 sequence is 12 residues long. CDR1 is SGHAT, CDR2 FQDESV, per germline (reference sequence). With 5 bases clipped from V and 11 bases from J, the junction kept 7 bases outside the gene matches. CDR3 sequence (DNA): TGTGCCAGCAGCCAGGACAGGGCTGAGCAGTACTTC. It encodes CASSQDRAEQYF.

This clonotype was found a few times. The chain is built from TRBV29-1 and TRBJ2-5, with 10 bases lining up with TRBD1. The J segment lost 4 bases and the V segment lost 7 bases, leaving 3 bases of the junction unmatched. This CDR3 comprises 12 residues. Germline loops: CDR1 SQVTM, CDR2 ANQGSEA. CDR3 sequence: CSGDRGSETQYF. CDR3 DNA: TGCAGCGGGGACAGGGGCTCAGAGACCCAGTACTTC.

This clonotype was counted only a few times. The chain has TRBV12-3 or TRBV12-4 and TRBJ1-5; no clear D gene. The CDR3 extends over 14 amino acids. Trimming removed 6 bases at V and 5 bases at J, with 14 bases between. The CDR3, as DNA: TGTGCCAGCAGCCCCGGCCTACCCGATCAGCCCCAGCATTTT. Residues: CASSPGLPDQPQHF.

The chain carries TRBV30 and TRBJ2-7; D not certain. The germline CDR1 and CDR2 sequences are GTSNPN and SVGIG (reference sequence). V lost 3 bases and J 2 bases, leaving 14 bases between the germline ends. The CDR3 consists of 14 residues. CDR3 amino acids: CAWRFKAYTYEQYF. CDR3 nucleotide sequence: TGTGCCTGGAGGTTTAAGGCCTATACCTACGAGCAGTACTTC.

This clonotype was seen just once. A much larger clone differs by one base, so this may be a read error. This chain connects TRBV28 to TRBJ2-7, with D tentatively TRBD2 (7 bases). Germline CDR1 and CDR2: MDHEN and SYDVKM. This CDR3 is 17 amino acids long. The chain's CDR3 is CASTWGGVRTRAYGQYF. The CDR3 DNA reads TGTGCCAGCACCTGGGGGGGCGTGCGGACTAGAGCCTACGGGCAGTACTTC.